This T cell receptor beta chain stems from a study of response to subunit inactivated influenza vaccine. This clonotype was counted many times. V lost 4 bases and J 0 bases, leaving 21 bases between the germline ends. CDR3 length: 17 amino acids. CDR1 and CDR2 from the germline V gene are DFQATT and SNEGSKA (reference sequence). TCRdb independently ran MiXCR on the RT-PCR reads; one entry per CDR3 protein. Here the sample spans about 170,000 distinct CDR3 sequences, approximately 12% being singletons. This same sample was also part of a study on T cells expressing NK-cell markers. As that report states: 5'RACE template switching built TCR beta cDNA with unique molecular identifiers. Dominant NKG2C+ clonotypes were found to form roughly 1.0-7.0% of CD8+ T cells in several donors. One observes that, in a handful of donors, these clonotypes were also the leading ones within the CD3+CD56-NKG2C+ fraction.

The sequence was obtained from a man over 45 who received an inactivated influenza vaccine. The sequencing used CD8+ T cells sorted from PBMCs, collected approximately 12 days after vaccination. The chain is built from TRBV20-1 and TRBJ1-1; D is perhaps TRBD1 (6 bases). DNA of the CDR3: TGCAGTGCTACCGGCGTGGGGGGCGGAGGACTGAACACTGAAGCTTTCTTT. It codes for CSATGVGGGGLNTEAFF.